Listed below are T cell receptor beta chains from one sample, sequenced in a study of blood T cell repertoires in COVID-19. TCRdb keeps only in-frame clones here, not all; method: immunoSEQ multiplex PCR. In the table there are about 72,000 clones, more than 75% of which are singletons. The sequenced sample was peripheral blood. Receptors were obtained from a man aged 65 to 85 with active or convalescent COVID-19. Both conserved end residues are part of each CDR3. A D gene is named only where the DNA matches it firmly. Only some rows state a clone size, as once, few, many or a class for expanded clones.

V gene	CDR3 length	D gene	clone size	J gene	CDR3 protein	CDR3 DNA
TRBV6-4	18	TRBD2	.	TRBJ2-1	CASSDGTSGSSSYNEQFF	TGTGCCAGCAGTGACGGGACTAGCGGGAGCAGCTCCTACAATGAGCAGTTCTTC
TRBV30	16	TRBD2	.	TRBJ2-1	CAWSLSGGRAYNEQFF	TGTGCCTGGAGTCTCTCGGGCGGGAGGGCCTACAATGAGCAGTTCTTC
TRBV6-5	14	TRBD1	.	TRBJ2-1	CASNPGQAYNEQFF	TGTGCCAGCAACCCCGGACAGGCCTACAATGAGCAGTTCTTC
TRBV28	16	.	.	TRBJ1-4	CASSSLHRAVGEKLFF	TGTGCCAGCAGTTCCCTTCACAGGGCGGTTGGGGAAAAACTGTTTTTT
TRBV9	15	.	.	TRBJ2-3	CASSGTRLSTDTQYF	TGTGCCAGCAGCGGTACTAGGCTAAGCACAGATACGCAGTATTTT
TRBV6-2/TRBV6-3	17	TRBD2	.	TRBJ2-3	CASSYVPSGTSTDTQYF	TGTGCCAGCAGTTACGTGCCTAGCGGCACTAGCACAGATACGCAGTATTTT
TRBV21-1	15	.	.	TRBJ1-5	CASSKGRLLNQPQHF	TGTGCCAGCAGCAAAGGCAGACTCCTCAATCAGCCCCAGCATTTT
TRBV2	12	TRBD2	.	TRBJ2-1	CASSVTSDEQFF	TGTGCCAGCAGTGTGACTAGCGACGAGCAGTTCTTC
TRBV30	12	.	.	TRBJ1-1	CAWSIMNTEAFF	TGTGCCTGGAGTATCATGAACACTGAAGCTTTCTTT
TRBV5-1	12	.	.	TRBJ2-7	CASSLVPYEQYF	TGCGCCAGCAGCTTGGTTCCTTACGAGCAGTACTTC
TRBV28	14	.	.	TRBJ1-1	CASSSYIRTGEAFF	TGTGCCAGCAGTTCTTACATTCGGACGGGAGAAGCTTTCTTT
TRBV11-2	13	TRBD1	.	TRBJ2-1	CASSSDRVNEQFF	TGTGCCAGCAGCTCGGACAGGGTGAATGAGCAGTTCTTC
TRBV12-3/TRBV12-4	13	.	.	TRBJ2-7	CASSLDRLYEQYF	TGTGCCAGCAGTCTCGACAGGCTCTACGAGCAGTACTTC
TRBV29-1	14	TRBD2	.	TRBJ2-7	CSVGASGSSYEQYF	TGCAGCGTCGGGGCTAGCGGAAGCTCCTACGAGCAGTACTTC
TRBV27	15	.	.	TRBJ1-5	CASSPRGGGGQPQHF	TGTGCCAGCAGCCCCCGGGGAGGGGGAGGTCAGCCCCAGCATTTT
TRBV19	13	.	.	TRBJ2-3	CASSMLTADTQYF	TGTGCCAGTAGTATGTTAACGGCAGATACGCAGTATTTT
TRBV18	13	.	.	TRBJ2-1	CASSPPAANEQFF	TGTGCCAGCTCACCACCGGCGGCCAATGAGCAGTTCTTC
TRBV25-1	15	TRBD1	.	TRBJ1-4	CASSGGRGPGEKLFF	TGTGCCAGCAGTGGAGGCAGGGGGCCCGGTGAAAAACTGTTTTTT
TRBV28	14	TRBD1	.	TRBJ1-1	CASSGGGRRTEAFF	TGTGCCAGCAGCGGAGGGGGCCGGAGGACTGAAGCTTTCTTT
TRBV12-3/TRBV12-4	12	.	many	TRBJ1-5	CASSLLAQPQHF	TGTGCCAGCAGTTTATTAGCTCAGCCCCAGCATTTT
TRBV28	17	.	few	TRBJ1-5	CASSSPEDSYSNQPQHF	TGTGCCAGCAGTTCTCCAGAGGACAGTTACAGCAATCAGCCCCAGCATTTT
TRBV30	16	.	.	TRBJ1-1	CAWSRVAGYRDTEAFF	TGTGCCTGGAGTAGGGTGGCAGGGTATCGTGACACTGAAGCTTTCTTT
TRBV5-5	16	.	.	TRBJ2-3	CASSLRPGESTDTQYF	TGTGCCAGCAGCTTGAGGCCAGGGGAAAGCACAGATACGCAGTATTTT
TRBV7-8	12	TRBD2	.	TRBJ2-1	CASSLVKRGQFF	TGTGCCAGCAGCTTAGTCAAGCGGGGCCAGTTCTTC
TRBV5-6	14	.	.	TRBJ1-3	CASSLGGFGNTIYF	TGTGCCAGCAGCTTGGGCGGGTTCGGAAACACCATATATTTT
TRBV16	15	TRBD2	.	TRBJ2-1	CASSQSQRGYNEQFF	TGTGCCAGCAGCCAATCTCAGCGGGGATACAATGAGCAGTTCTTC
TRBV3-1/TRBV3-2	15	.	.	TRBJ2-1	CASSQDRQGYNEQFF	TGTGCCAGCAGCCAAGATCGGCAGGGGTACAATGAGCAGTTCTTC
TRBV6-2/TRBV6-3	19	TRBD2	.	TRBJ2-3	CASSYRGLAGGQHTDTQYF	TGTGCCAGCAGTTACCGCGGACTAGCGGGAGGCCAACACACAGATACGCAGTATTTT
TRBV6-5	12	TRBD1	.	TRBJ2-1	CASRGQSNEQFF	TGTGCCAGCAGGGGACAGTCCAATGAGCAGTTCTTC
TRBV3-1/TRBV3-2	21	.	.	TRBJ1-6	CASSQPSTMGGPSSYNSPLHF	TGTGCCAGCAGCCAACCATCAACGATGGGAGGGCCCAGCTCCTATAATTCACCCCTCCACTTT
TRBV7-9	16	.	.	TRBJ2-3	CASSLNSNVATDTQYF	TGTGCCAGCAGCTTAAACTCGAACGTAGCCACAGATACGCAGTATTTT